The 18 T cell receptor beta chains below all came from one sample that was sequenced in a study of blood T cell repertoires in COVID-19. The protocol was immunoSEQ multiplex PCR, while the TCRdb copy is restricted to in-frame clones and leaves out a portion. The sample shows about 50,000 clones, 85% to 95% of them seen only once. Material for sequencing was peripheral blood. These receptors all stem from a human donor in a cohort sampled during active COVID-19.

The chain couples TRBV27 to TRBJ1-2, with D perhaps matching TRBD1 (5 bases). Between the trimmed V and J ends, which lost 5 bases and 8 bases, there was a span of 12 bases. The germline CDR1 and CDR2 sequences are MNHEY and SMNVEV (reference sequence). The length of the CDR3 is 12 residues. In nucleotides, the CDR3 is TGTGCCAGCAGTCCGGGACTTTGGGGCTACACCTTC. This gives the protein CASSPGLWGYTF.

V usage is TRBV9 and J usage is TRBJ1-4, with D perhaps TRBD1 (5 bases). Germline V lookup: CDR1 SGDLS, CDR2 YYNGEE. Trimming cost V 4 bases and J 4 bases, with 14 bases left between them. The CDR3 totals 15 residues. In nucleotides, the CDR3 is TGTGCCAGCAGCTCATCAGGGCGTTATAATGAAAAACTGTTTTTT. Amino acid sequence: CASSSSGRYNEKLFF.

This chain connects TRBV6-2 or TRBV6-3 to TRBJ1-1; maybe TRBD1 (5 bases). The CDR3 contains 13 residues. In germline, CDR1 is MNHEY, CDR2 SVGEGT. V was shortened by 5 bases and J by 2 bases, with 9 bases between the two germline ends. The CDR3 sequence: CASSPDSNTEAFF. Here the CDR3 DNA reads TGTGCCAGCAGTCCAGACAGTAACACTGAAGCTTTCTTT.

CDR3 region: CASSVDRSTYNEQFF. The CDR3 DNA reads as TGTGCCAGCAGTGTTGACAGATCAACCTACAATGAGCAGTTCTTC. The chain carries TRBV25-1 and TRBJ2-1, with a possible D match to TRBD1 (5 bases). The V and J ends lost 4 bases and 2 bases respectively, with 12 bases between them. CDR3 size: 15 residues. Per the germline V gene, CDR1 is MGHDK and CDR2 is SYGVNS.

This rearrangement joins TRBV24-1 to TRBJ2-5, with D uncertain. CDR1 KGHDR and CDR2 SFDVKD come from the germline V gene. Trimming removed 0 bases at V and 5 bases at J, with 6 bases between. The CDR3 spans 13 residues. CDR3 protein: CATSDLQRETQYF. In nucleotides, the CDR3 is TGTGCCACCAGTGATTTGCAGAGGGAGACCCAGTACTTC.

The V call is TRBV29-1, the J call TRBJ2-5, with 10 bases fitting TRBD2. The V gene end was trimmed by 1 base and the J gene end by 5 bases; junction bases not matched to a gene: 16. This CDR3 has 18 amino acids. The germline gives CDR1 SQVTM, CDR2 ANQGSEA. In nucleotides, the CDR3 is TGCAGCGTTGAAGGAGGGGAGGTAGCGGGAGGTATGTGGGAGACCCAGTACTTC. It is translated as CSVEGGEVAGGMWETQYF.

The chain recombines TRBV6-5 with TRBJ2-2, with D maybe TRBD2 (6 bases). The CDR3 extends over 14 amino acids. V was clipped by 10 bases and J by 8 bases, with 20 bases between them. Germline V gene data show CDR1 as MNHEY and CDR2 as SVGAGI. The CDR3 region has the DNA TGTGCCACCCCGGACTACCAACTTGGGGGGGAGCTGTTTTTT. Amino acid sequence: CATPDYQLGGELFF.

The rearrangement links TRBV9 to TRBJ1-1; tentatively, D is TRBD1 (5 bases). V lost 3 bases, J lost 4 bases, and 7 bases lay in between. This CDR3 region has 12 residues. CDR1 is SGDLS, CDR2 YYNGEE, per germline. CDR3 DNA: TGTGCCAGCAGCGGGGGGGTCACTGAAGCTTTCTTT. Amino acid sequence: CASSGGVTEAFF. The whole variable domain, filled in from reference TRBV9 and TRBJ1-1, reads DSGVTQTPKHLITATGQRVTLRCSPRSGDLSVYWYQQSLDQGLQFLIQYYNGEERAKGNILERFSAQQFPDLHSELNLSSLELGDSALYFCASSGGVTEAFFGQGTRLTVV.

This clone was observed a handful of times. The V and J genes are TRBV9 and TRBJ2-7; D might be TRBD2 (5 bases). V was pared by 4 bases and J by 1 base, with 12 bases between. The CDR3 runs 14 residues. Per the germline V gene, CDR1 is SGDLS and CDR2 is YYNGEE. In nucleotides, the CDR3 is TGTGCCAGCAGCCAGCGGTCGGATTCCTACGAGCAGTACTTC. Protein sequence: CASSQRSDSYEQYF.

The chain joins TRBV2 to TRBJ2-7; D possibly corresponds to TRBD2 (5 bases). Looked up from germline, CDR1 is SNHLY and CDR2 is FYNNEI. The V end lost 7 bases, the J end lost 7 bases, and 29 bases lay between the germline ends. This CDR3 is 17 amino acids long. This chain's CDR3 is CASTEALFALKTGEQYV. Written as DNA, the CDR3 is TGTGCCAGCACCGAAGCCTTGTTTGCCCTCAAAACGGGGGAGCAGTACGTC.

V gene TRBV5-6 combines with J gene TRBJ2-3; the D gene is possibly TRBD2 (6 bases). CDR1 SGHDT and CDR2 YYEEEE come from the germline V gene. The V and J ends lost 0 bases and 6 bases respectively, with 14 bases between them. This CDR3 has 15 amino acids. The CDR3 here is CASSLDGVAVDTQYF. The CDR3 DNA follows: TGTGCCAGCAGCTTGGACGGGGTAGCGGTGGATACGCAGTATTTT.

The rearrangement links TRBV28 to TRBJ1-2, with no clear D. There are 17 residues in the CDR3. Trimming took off 7 bases at V and 8 bases at J, with 29 bases between the two ends. The germline gives CDR1 MDHEN, CDR2 SYDVKM. CDR3 DNA: TGTGCCAGCATTCTAAAATGGGAGCCCCGGGCTAAATTCGGCTACACCTTC. Translating gives CASILKWEPRAKFGYTF.

The V gene is TRBV3-1 (or the pseudogene TRBV3-2), the J gene TRBJ2-2; TRBD2 matches 7 bases. The CDR3 length is 15 residues. V dropped 1 base and J dropped 3; count of bases not matched to a gene: 2. Germline V gene sequence: CDR1 LGHDT, CDR2 YNNKEL (reference sequence). CDR3: CASSQGGGYTGELFF. The CDR3 DNA reads as TGTGCCAGCAGCCAAGGCGGGGGTTACACCGGGGAGCTGTTTTTT.

This clone appeared a single time. The chain has TRBV18 and TRBJ1-1; D unresolved. The ends were cut back, 4 bases at V and 7 bases at J, with 19 bases in the middle. Germline CDR1 reads KGHSH; CDR2 reads LQKENI. The CDR3 is 15 amino acids. CDR3: CASSLTAFPRGEAFF. The CDR3 DNA is TGTGCCAGCTCACTAACGGCATTCCCCCGGGGTGAAGCTTTCTTT.

This chain connects TRBV4-1 to TRBJ2-5; TRBD1 agrees at 9 bases. The CDR3 consists of 16 residues. J was trimmed by 1 base and V by 3 bases; bases with no gene match: 6. Germline CDR1 MGHRA, CDR2 YSYEKL. The CDR3 DNA sequence: TGCGCCAGCAGCCAGGGGGACAGGGTACTCCAAGAGACCCAGTACTTC. As protein: CASSQGDRVLQETQYF.

The chain combines TRBV5-4 with TRBJ2-7; 12 bases align to TRBD2. CDR1 and CDR2 (germline): SGHNT, YYREEE (reference sequence). J lost 6 bases, V lost 3 bases, and 4 bases had no gene match. The CDR3 contains 14 residues. CDR3 in amino acids: CASSWTSGTGEQYF. The DNA of the CDR3 is TGTGCCAGCAGCTGGACTAGCGGGACGGGCGAGCAGTACTTC. Full variable domain (outside the CDR3, taken from reference TRBV5-4 and TRBJ2-7): ETGVTQSPTHLIKTRGQQVTLRCSSQSGHNTVSWYQQALGQGPQFIFQYYREEENGRGNFPPRFSGLQFPNYSSELNVNALELDDSALYLCASSWTSGTGEQYFGPGTRLTVT.

CDR3 sequence: CASSQGTQYF. DNA for the CDR3: TGTGCCAGCAGCCAGGGGACCCAGTACTTC. The genes are TRBV11-2 and TRBJ2-5, with a possible D match to TRBD1 (5 bases). The CDR3 runs to 10 residues. Germline CDR1 is SGHAT and CDR2 is FQNNGV. V shed 5 bases and J shed 7 bases, with 5 bases lying between them.

The chain combines TRBV9 with TRBJ2-1, with 12 bases lining up with TRBD1. From germline, CDR1 is SGDLS and CDR2 YYNGEE. Unmatched junction bases numbered 5, after V lost 3 bases and J lost 7 bases. This CDR3 has 15 amino acids. DNA of the CDR3: TGTGCCAGCAGCGCCGGGACAGGGGGCAGGAATGAGCAGTTCTTC. This gives the protein CASSAGTGGRNEQFF.